This T cell receptor beta chain was found in a study of Graves' ophthalmopathy and Graves' hyperthyroidism. Trimming removed 4 bases from V and 4 bases from J, with 11 bases in between. There are 13 residues in the CDR3. RNA transcripts were the template, and TCR beta CDR3 regions were amplified from them. Following a first-round RT-PCR that used HTBI primers, a second-round multiplex PCR was carried out. Via MiXCR, TCRdb re-called the multiplex PCR reads, giving one row per CDR3 protein. The sample shows 350,000 to 400,000 distinct CDR3 sequences, 15% of them seen only once. Study observations and caveats: A 13-signature model separated ophthalmopathy from stable hyperthyroidism, reaching about 88% sensitivity and less than 82% specificity cross-validated.

This clonotype was seen ten or more times. No antigen is known for it. The V call is TRBV12-3 or TRBV12-4, the J call TRBJ2-7; D is unresolved. The source material was peripheral blood. This receptor was taken from a woman between 18 and 29 years old with stable Graves' hyperthyroidism. The CDR3 region is CASSSPPYYEQYF. The CDR3 DNA reads as TGTGCCAGCAGTTCCCCACCGTATTACGAGCAGTACTTC.